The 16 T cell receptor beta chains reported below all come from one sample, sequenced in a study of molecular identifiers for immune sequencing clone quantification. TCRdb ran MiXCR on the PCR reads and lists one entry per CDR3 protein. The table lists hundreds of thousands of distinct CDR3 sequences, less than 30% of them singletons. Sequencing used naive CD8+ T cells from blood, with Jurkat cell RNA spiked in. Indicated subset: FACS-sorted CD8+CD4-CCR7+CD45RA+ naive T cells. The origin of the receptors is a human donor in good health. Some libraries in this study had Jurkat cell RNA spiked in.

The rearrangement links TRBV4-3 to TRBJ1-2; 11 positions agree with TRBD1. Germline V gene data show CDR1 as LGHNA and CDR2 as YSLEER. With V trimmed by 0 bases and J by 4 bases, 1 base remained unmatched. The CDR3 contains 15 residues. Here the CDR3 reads CASSQEDRGLYGYTF. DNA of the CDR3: TGCGCCAGCAGCCAAGAGGACAGGGGGCTCTATGGCTACACCTTC.

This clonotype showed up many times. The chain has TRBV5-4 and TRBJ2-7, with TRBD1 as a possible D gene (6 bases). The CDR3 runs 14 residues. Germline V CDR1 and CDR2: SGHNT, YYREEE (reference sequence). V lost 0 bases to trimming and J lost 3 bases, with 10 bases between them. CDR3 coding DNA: TGTGCCAGCAGCTTGGGGACAGCAATCTACGAGCAGTACTTC. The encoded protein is CASSLGTAIYEQYF.

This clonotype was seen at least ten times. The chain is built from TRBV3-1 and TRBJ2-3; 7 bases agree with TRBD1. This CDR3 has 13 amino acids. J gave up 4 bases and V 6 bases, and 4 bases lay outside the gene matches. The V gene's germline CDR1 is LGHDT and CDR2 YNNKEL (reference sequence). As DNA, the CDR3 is TGTGCCAGCAGGGGGACAGTGGCAGATACGCAGTATTTT. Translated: CASRGTVADTQYF.

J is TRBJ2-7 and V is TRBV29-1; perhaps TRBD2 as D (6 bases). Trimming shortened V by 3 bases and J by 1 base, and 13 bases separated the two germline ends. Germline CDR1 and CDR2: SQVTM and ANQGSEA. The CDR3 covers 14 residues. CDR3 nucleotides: TGCAGCGTTGAGGACCCTAGCGAGTCCTACGAGCAGTACTTC. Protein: CSVEDPSESYEQYF.

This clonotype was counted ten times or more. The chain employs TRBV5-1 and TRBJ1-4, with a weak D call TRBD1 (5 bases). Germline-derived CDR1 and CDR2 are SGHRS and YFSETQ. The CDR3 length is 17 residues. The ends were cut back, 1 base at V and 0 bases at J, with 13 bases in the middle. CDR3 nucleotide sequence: TGCGCCAGCAGCTTGTGGGGCGCAACGGCAACTAATGAAAAACTGTTTTTT. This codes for CASSLWGATATNEKLFF.

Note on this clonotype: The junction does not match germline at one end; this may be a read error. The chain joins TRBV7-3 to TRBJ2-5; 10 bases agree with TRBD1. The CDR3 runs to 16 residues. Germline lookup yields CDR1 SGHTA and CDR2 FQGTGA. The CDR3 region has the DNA TGTGCCAGCAGCTTATACGGGACAGGGGCTCAAGAGACCCATTACTTC. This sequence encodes CASSLYGTGAQETHYF. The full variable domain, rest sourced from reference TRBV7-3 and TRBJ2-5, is GAGVSQTPSNKVTEKGKYVELRCDPISGHTALYWYRQSLGQGPEFLIYFQGTGAADDSGLPNDRFFAVRPEGSVSTLKIQRTERGDSAVYLCASSLYGTGAQETHYFGPGTRLLVL.

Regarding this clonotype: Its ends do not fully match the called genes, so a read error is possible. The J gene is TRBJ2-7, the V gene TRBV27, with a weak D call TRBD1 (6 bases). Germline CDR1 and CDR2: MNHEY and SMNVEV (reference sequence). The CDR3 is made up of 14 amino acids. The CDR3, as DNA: TGTGCCAGCAGCCGTATCGCAGGGGCCTACGAGCAGAACTTC. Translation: CASSRIAGAYEQNF.

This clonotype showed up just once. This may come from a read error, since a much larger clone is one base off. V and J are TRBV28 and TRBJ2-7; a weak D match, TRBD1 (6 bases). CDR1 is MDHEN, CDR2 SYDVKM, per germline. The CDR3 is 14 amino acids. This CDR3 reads CTSSRTQGDHEQYF. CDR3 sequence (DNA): TGTACCAGCAGCCGAACACAGGGAGACCACGAGCAGTACTTC.

CDR3 sequence reads: CSAPPESMNTEAFF. The CDR3 nucleotides are TGCAGTGCACCACCCGAGAGTATGAACACTGAAGCTTTCTTT. The chain uses TRBV20-1 and TRBJ1-1; the D is unclear. This CDR3 is built from 14 residues. CDR1 and CDR2 (germline): DFQATT, SNEGSKA (reference sequence). Trimming removed 6 bases from V and 0 bases from J, with 14 bases in between.

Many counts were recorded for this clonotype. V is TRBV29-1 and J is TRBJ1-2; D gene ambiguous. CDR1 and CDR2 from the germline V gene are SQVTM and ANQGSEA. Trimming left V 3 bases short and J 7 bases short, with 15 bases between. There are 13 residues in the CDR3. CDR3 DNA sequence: TGCAGCGTTGACGGGCAGGACTATATTGGCTACACCTTC. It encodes CSVDGQDYIGYTF. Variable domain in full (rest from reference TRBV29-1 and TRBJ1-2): SAVISQKPSRDICQRGTSLTIQCQVDSQVTMMFWYRQQPGQSLTLIATANQGSEATYESGFVIDKFPISRPNLTFSTLTVSNMSPEDSSIYLCSVDGQDYIGYTFGSGTRLTVV.

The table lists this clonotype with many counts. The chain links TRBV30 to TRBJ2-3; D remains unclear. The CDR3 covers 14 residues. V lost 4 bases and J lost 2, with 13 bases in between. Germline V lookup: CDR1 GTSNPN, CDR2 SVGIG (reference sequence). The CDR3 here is CAWTQQISTDTQYF. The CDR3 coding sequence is TGTGCCTGGACCCAACAGATATCCACAGATACGCAGTATTTT.

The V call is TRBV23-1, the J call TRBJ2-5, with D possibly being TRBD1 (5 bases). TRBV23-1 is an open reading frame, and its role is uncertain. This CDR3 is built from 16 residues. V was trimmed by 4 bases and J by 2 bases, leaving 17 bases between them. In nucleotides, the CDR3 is TGCGCCAGCAGTCTAACCCCTACAGGTCTACAAGAGACCCAGTACTTC. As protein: CASSLTPTGLQETQYF.

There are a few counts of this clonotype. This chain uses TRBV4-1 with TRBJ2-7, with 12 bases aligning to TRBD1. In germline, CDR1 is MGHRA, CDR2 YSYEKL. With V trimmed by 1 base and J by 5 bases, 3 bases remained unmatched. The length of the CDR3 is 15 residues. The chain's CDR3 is CASSQAGTGGHEQYF. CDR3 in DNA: TGCGCCAGCAGCCAAGCCGGGACAGGGGGCCACGAGCAGTACTTC.

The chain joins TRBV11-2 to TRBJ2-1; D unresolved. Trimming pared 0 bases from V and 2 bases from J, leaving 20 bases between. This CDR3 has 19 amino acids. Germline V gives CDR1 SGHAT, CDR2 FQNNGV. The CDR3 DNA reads TGTGCCAGCAGCTTAGATATCGTAACGAAGAGAAGGCCCTACAATGAGCAGTTCTTC. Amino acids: CASSLDIVTKRRPYNEQFF.

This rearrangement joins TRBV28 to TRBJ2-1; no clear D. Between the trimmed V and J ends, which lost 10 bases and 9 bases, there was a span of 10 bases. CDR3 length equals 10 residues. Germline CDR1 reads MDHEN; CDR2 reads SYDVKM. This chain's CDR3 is CATLRGEQFF. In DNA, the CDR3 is TGTGCCACCTTGAGAGGTGAGCAGTTCTTC.

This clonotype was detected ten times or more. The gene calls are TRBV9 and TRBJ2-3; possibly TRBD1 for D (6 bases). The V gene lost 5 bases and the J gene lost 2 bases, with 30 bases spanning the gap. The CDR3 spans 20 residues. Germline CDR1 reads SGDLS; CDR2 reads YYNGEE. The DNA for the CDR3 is TGTGCCAGCAGGGGAAGCGCGGATGGACAGCTGAGTTTTGACACAGATACGCAGTATTTT. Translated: CASRGSADGQLSFDTDTQYF.